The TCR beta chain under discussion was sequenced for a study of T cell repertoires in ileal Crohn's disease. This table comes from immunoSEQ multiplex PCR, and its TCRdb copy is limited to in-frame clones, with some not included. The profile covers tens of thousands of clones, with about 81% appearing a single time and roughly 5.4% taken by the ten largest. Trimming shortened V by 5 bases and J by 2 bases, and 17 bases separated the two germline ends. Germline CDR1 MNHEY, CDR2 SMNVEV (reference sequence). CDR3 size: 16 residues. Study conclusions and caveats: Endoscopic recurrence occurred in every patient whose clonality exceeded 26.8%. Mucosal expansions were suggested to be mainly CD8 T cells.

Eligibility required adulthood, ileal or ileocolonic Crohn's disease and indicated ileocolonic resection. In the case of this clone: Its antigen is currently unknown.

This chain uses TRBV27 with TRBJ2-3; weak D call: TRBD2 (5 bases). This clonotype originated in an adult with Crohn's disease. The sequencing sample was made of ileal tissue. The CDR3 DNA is TGTGCCAGCAGTCCCCGGGGTTCCCCCATCACAGATACGCAGTATTTT. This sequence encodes CASSPRGSPITDTQYF.